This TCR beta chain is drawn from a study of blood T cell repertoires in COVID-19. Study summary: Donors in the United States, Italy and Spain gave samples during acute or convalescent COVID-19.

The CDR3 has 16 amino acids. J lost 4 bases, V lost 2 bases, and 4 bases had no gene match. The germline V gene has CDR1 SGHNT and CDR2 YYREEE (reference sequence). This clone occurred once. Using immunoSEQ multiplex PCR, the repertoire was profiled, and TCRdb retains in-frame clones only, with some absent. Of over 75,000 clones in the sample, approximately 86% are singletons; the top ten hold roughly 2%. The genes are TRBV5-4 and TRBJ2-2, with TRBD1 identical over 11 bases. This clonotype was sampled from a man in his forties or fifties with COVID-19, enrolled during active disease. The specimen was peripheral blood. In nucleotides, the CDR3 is TGTGCCAGCAGCTTCCCGGGACAGGGGGGCACCGGGGAGCTGTTTTTT. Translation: CASSFPGQGGTGELFF.